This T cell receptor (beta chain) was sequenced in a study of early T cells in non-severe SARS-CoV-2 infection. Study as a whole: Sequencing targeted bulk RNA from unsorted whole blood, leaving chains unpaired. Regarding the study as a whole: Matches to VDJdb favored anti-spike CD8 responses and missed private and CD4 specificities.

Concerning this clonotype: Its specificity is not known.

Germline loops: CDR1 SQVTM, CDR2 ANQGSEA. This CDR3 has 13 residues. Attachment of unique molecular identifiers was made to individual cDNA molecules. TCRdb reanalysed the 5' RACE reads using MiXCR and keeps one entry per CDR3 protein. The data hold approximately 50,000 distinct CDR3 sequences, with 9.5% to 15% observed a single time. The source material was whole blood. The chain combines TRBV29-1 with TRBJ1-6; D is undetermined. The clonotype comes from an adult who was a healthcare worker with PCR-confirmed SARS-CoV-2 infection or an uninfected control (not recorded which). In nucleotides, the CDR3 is TGCAGTGTCCCCGGGGAGAATGGTTCACCCCTCCACTTT. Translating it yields CSVPGENGSPLHF.